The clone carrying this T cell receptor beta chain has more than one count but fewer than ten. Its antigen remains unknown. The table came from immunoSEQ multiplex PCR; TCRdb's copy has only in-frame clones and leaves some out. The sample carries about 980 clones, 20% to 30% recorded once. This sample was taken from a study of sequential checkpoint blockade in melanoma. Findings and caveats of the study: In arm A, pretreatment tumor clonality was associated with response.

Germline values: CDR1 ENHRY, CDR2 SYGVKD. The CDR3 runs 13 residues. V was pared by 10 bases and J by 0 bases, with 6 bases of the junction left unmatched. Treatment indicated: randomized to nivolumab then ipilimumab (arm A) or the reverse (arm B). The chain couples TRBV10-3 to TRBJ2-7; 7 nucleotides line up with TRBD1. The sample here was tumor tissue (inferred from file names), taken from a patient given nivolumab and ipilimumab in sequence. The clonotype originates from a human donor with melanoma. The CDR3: CASGRDSSYEQYF. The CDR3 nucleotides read TGTGCCAGCGGCCGGGACAGCTCCTACGAGCAGTACTTC.